The 20 T cell receptor beta chains below all came from one sample that was sequenced in a study of cytomegalovirus exposure and HLA in healthy donors. PCR used 60 Vbeta primers and 13 Jbeta primers. Data came from immunoSEQ multiplex PCR; TCRdb stores just in-frame clones and leaves some out. The sample has over 80,000 clones; roughly two thirds are singletons. The specimen was PBMCs. These TCRs come from a man between 35 and 55 years old in good health and CMV-seronegative.

The V and J genes are TRBV5-1 and TRBJ2-5, with TRBD2 matching 12 bases. Germline assignment: CDR1 SGHRS and CDR2 YFSETQ. The CDR3 has 16 amino acids. Losses at the gene ends were 4 bases for V and 1 base for J; bases not matched to a gene: 5. The chain's CDR3 is CASSAGLAGLQETQYF. CDR3 bases: TGCGCCAGCAGCGCGGGACTAGCGGGCCTCCAAGAGACCCAGTACTTC. The full variable domain, its missing parts supplied by reference TRBV5-1 and TRBJ2-5, is KAGVTQTPRYLIKTRGQQVTLSCSPISGHRSVSWYQQTPGQGLQFLFEYFSETQRNKGNFPGRFSGRQFSNSRSEMNVSTLELGDSALYLCASSAGLAGLQETQYFGPGTRLLVL.

The chain uses TRBV9 and TRBJ1-1, with D perhaps matching TRBD1 (5 bases). V was cut by 4 bases and J by 8 bases, with 15 bases left in between. Looked up from germline, CDR1 is SGDLS and CDR2 is YYNGEE. The CDR3 loop spans 13 amino acids. The CDR3 protein is CASSQIYRREAFF. Here the CDR3 DNA reads TGTGCCAGCAGCCAGATATACAGGAGAGAAGCTTTCTTT.

The V call is TRBV2, the J call TRBJ1-1; 7 nucleotides agree with TRBD1. CDR1 SNHLY and CDR2 FYNNEI come from the germline V gene. The ends lost 9 bases at V and 2 bases at J; junction bases unmatched: 6. The CDR3 spans 13 residues. In DNA form, the CDR3 reads TGTGCCAGAGACAGGGACCCCAACACTGAAGCTTTCTTT. This translates into CARDRDPNTEAFF.

The V call is TRBV5-1, the J call TRBJ2-3, with 14 bases aligning to TRBD2. J was trimmed by 4 bases and V by 1 base; bases with no gene match: 5. Germline V lookup: CDR1 SGHRS, CDR2 YFSETQ. CDR3 length equals 17 residues. The CDR3 nucleotides are TGCGCCAGCAGCTTGAGTTCGACTAGCGGGGGGGCAGATACGCAGTATTTT. Its translation is CASSLSSTSGGADTQYF.

The J gene is TRBJ1-2, the V gene TRBV5-1, with a weak D call TRBD1 (6 bases). Per the germline V gene, CDR1 is SGHRS and CDR2 is YFSETQ. Deletions cut 5 bases from V and 6 bases from J, with 17 bases between. This CDR3 is built from 14 residues. This chain's CDR3 is CASSSLQGRDGYTF. The CDR3 coding sequence is TGCGCCAGCAGTTCCTTACAGGGCAGGGATGGCTACACCTTC.

Turning to this clone: The sample contains more than one DNA sequence encoding this CDR3. This chain uses TRBV6-5 with TRBJ2-3; 9 bases match TRBD1. The CDR3 is 14 amino acids. The V and J ends lost 4 bases and 5 bases, in that order; junction bases with no gene match: 4. The germline V gene has CDR1 MNHEY and CDR2 SVGAGI. CDR3 in amino acids: CASSSGQGGDTQYF. The CDR3 nucleotides are TGTGCCAGCAGTTCGGGACAGGGAGGAGATACGCAGTATTTT.

V is TRBV5-1 and J is TRBJ1-3; D is unclear. Germline lookup yields CDR1 SGHRS and CDR2 YFSETQ. V was shortened by 4 bases and J by 0 bases, with 5 bases between the two germline ends. The CDR3 totals 13 residues. The CDR3 DNA reads as TGCGCCAGCAGCCCATCCTCTGGAAACACCATATATTTT. Protein: CASSPSSGNTIYF.

This chain uses TRBV6-1 with TRBJ2-5; a possible D gene is TRBD1 (5 bases). This CDR3 is 14 amino acids long. CDR1 is MNHNS, CDR2 SASEGT, per germline. Trimming removed 1 base from V and 2 bases from J, with 8 bases in between. The DNA for the CDR3 is TGTGCCAGCAGTGAAGACAGGCTTCAAGAGACCCAGTACTTC. Residues: CASSEDRLQETQYF.

J is TRBJ2-2 and V is TRBV5-1; 8 bases fit TRBD1. The CDR3 is 18 residues long. Per the germline V gene, CDR1 is SGHRS and CDR2 is YFSETQ. V lost 4 bases to trimming and J lost 1 base; unmatched junction nucleotides: 12. CDR3: CASSLRRTGHLNTGELFF. The CDR3 DNA is TGCGCCAGCAGCCTGCGGAGGACAGGGCATTTGAACACCGGGGAGCTGTTTTTT. The full variable domain, with the rest looked up from reference TRBV5-1 and TRBJ2-2, is KAGVTQTPRYLIKTRGQQVTLSCSPISGHRSVSWYQQTPGQGLQFLFEYFSETQRNKGNFPGRFSGRQFSNSRSEMNVSTLELGDSALYLCASSLRRTGHLNTGELFFGEGSRLTVL.

The chain uses TRBV19 and TRBJ1-1; D is undetermined. Per germline, CDR1 LNHDA and CDR2 SQIVND (reference sequence). The length of the CDR3 is 11 residues. Between the trimmed V and J ends, which lost 3 bases and 7 bases, there was a span of 6 bases. CDR3 nucleotide sequence: TGTGCCAGTAGTATCGGTTATGAAGCTTTCTTT. It codes for CASSIGYEAFF. Together with reference TRBV19 and TRBJ1-1, the CDR3 gives the full variable domain: DGGITQSPKYLFRKEGQNVTLSCEQNLNHDAMYWYRQDPGQGLRLIYYSQIVNDFQKGDIAEGYSVSREKKESFPLTVTSAQKNPTAFYLCASSIGYEAFFGQGTRLTVV.

This clone was observed a few times. This chain joins TRBV4-1 and TRBJ1-6; D not resolved. The germline CDR1 and CDR2 sequences are MGHRA and YSYEKL. The length of the CDR3 is 15 residues. Trimming took off 1 base at V and 10 bases at J, with 14 bases between the two ends. CDR3 bases: TGCGCCAGCAGCCAAGTGGAGGGAAGGAGATCACCCCTCCACTTT. It codes for CASSQVEGRRSPLHF.

The chain uses TRBV19 and TRBJ1-6; 9 nucleotides agree with TRBD1. The junction had 8 bases not matched to a gene; V was cut back by 5 bases and J by 9 bases. The CDR3 has 15 amino acids. The germline V gene encodes CDR1 LNHDA and CDR2 SQIVND (reference sequence). CDR3 sequence: CASSPPGQGGSPLHF. As DNA, the CDR3 is TGTGCCAGTAGTCCCCCGGGACAGGGTGGTTCACCCCTCCACTTT.

The V gene is TRBV5-1, the J gene TRBJ2-5; TRBD2 matches 10 bases. V was clipped by 0 bases and J by 0 bases; unmatched bases: 5. Germline loops: CDR1 SGHRS, CDR2 YFSETQ. The CDR3 is 17 residues long. CDR3 in DNA: TGCGCCAGCAGCTTGGGTCCTAGCGGGGGTTACCAAGAGACCCAGTACTTC. It is translated as CASSLGPSGGYQETQYF. Supplemented by reference TRBV5-1 and TRBJ2-5, the full variable domain reads KAGVTQTPRYLIKTRGQQVTLSCSPISGHRSVSWYQQTPGQGLQFLFEYFSETQRNKGNFPGRFSGRQFSNSRSEMNVSTLELGDSALYLCASSLGPSGGYQETQYFGPGTRLLVL.

The chain is built from TRBV6-5 and TRBJ1-4; D perhaps matches TRBD1 (5 bases). V lost 6 bases and J lost 8, with 16 bases in between. CDR3 length: 14 residues. CDR1 and CDR2 from the germline V gene are MNHEY and SVGAGI. CDR3 coding DNA: TGTGCCAGCAGCCACCTGACAGTTGCCGAAAAACTGTTTTTT. Protein: CASSHLTVAEKLFF.

This clone appeared a few times. V and J are TRBV7-8 and TRBJ2-7, with a tentative D call TRBD1 (6 bases). Germline loops: CDR1 SGHVS, CDR2 FQNEAQ. The CDR3 contains 13 residues. V was clipped by 3 bases and J by 5 bases, with 11 bases between them. Here the CDR3 reads CASSFTQGHEQYF. CDR3 bases: TGTGCCAGCAGCTTCACACAGGGTCACGAGCAGTACTTC.

The V gene is TRBV28, the J gene TRBJ2-4, with 10 bases lining up with TRBD1. Looked up from germline, CDR1 is MDHEN and CDR2 is SYDVKM. This CDR3 region has 15 residues. V shed 4 bases, J shed 6 bases, and the junction held 6 bases outside the gene matches. The CDR3 spells CASSSPGQGVNIQYF. The CDR3 DNA sequence: TGTGCCAGCAGTTCCCCCGGACAGGGGGTAAACATTCAGTACTTC.

This sequence joins TRBV7-8 and TRBJ2-3, with a possible D match to TRBD2 (5 bases). Trimming took off 6 bases at V and 5 bases at J, with 6 bases between the two ends. Germline V CDR1 and CDR2: SGHVS, FQNEAQ. The CDR3 runs 11 residues. The CDR3 sequence is CASRLVDTQYF. The CDR3 DNA sequence: TGTGCCAGCAGACTAGTAGATACGCAGTATTTT. The entire variable domain, with the rest obtained from reference TRBV7-8 and TRBJ2-3, is as follows: GAGVSQSPRYKVAKRGQDVALRCDPISGHVSLFWYQQALGQGPEFLTYFQNEAQLDKSGLPSDRFFAERPEGSVSTLKIQRTQQEDSAVYLCASRLVDTQYFGPGTRLTVL.

This clone was observed a handful of times. The chain employs TRBV30 and TRBJ1-5; TRBD1 aligns across 8 bases. V dropped 1 base and J dropped 4; count of bases not matched to a gene: 3. CDR1 is GTSNPN and CDR2 is SVGIG in the germline V gene (reference sequence). The CDR3 loop spans 14 amino acids. CDR3 sequence reads: CAWSEGTGNQPQHF. The CDR3, as DNA: TGTGCCTGGAGTGAGGGGACAGGTAATCAGCCCCAGCATTTT. Based on the CDR3 plus reference TRBV30 and TRBJ1-5, the full variable domain is SQTIHQWPATLVQPVGSPLSLECTVEGTSNPNLYWYRQAAGRGLQLLFYSVGIGQISSEVPQNLSASRPQDRQFILSSKKLLLSDSGFYLCAWSEGTGNQPQHFGDGTRLSIL.

The V call is TRBV28, the J call TRBJ1-2, with a weak D call TRBD1 (5 bases). V was trimmed by 5 bases and J by 0 bases, leaving 7 bases between them. This CDR3 region has 13 residues. CDR1 and CDR2 (germline): MDHEN, SYDVKM. The CDR3 spells CASSPGPNYGYTF. The CDR3 bases are TGTGCCAGCAGTCCAGGGCCTAACTATGGCTACACCTTC.

This chain uses TRBV19 with TRBJ1-1, with D possibly being TRBD1 (5 bases). V was cut by 6 bases and J by 4 bases, with 12 bases left in between. Germline V gene data show CDR1 as LNHDA and CDR2 as SQIVND (reference sequence). The CDR3 is made up of 13 amino acids. The CDR3 sequence is CASRGALGTEAFF. CDR3 coding DNA: TGTGCCAGTAGAGGGGCGTTGGGCACTGAAGCTTTCTTT.